This T cell receptor (beta chain) stems from a study of CD8+CD57+ T cells in acquired aplastic anemia. TCR beta VDJ and CDR3 were profiled, and genomic DNA was the template. In TCRdb, the reads were re-called with MiXCR into one record per CDR3 protein. In the table there are under 200,000 distinct CDR3 sequences, roughly 50% of which are singletons. Patients picked for sequencing had shown CD8+CD57+ cell expansion detected by flow cytometry. Blood came from patients not yet given any therapy. Per the germline V gene, CDR1 is KGHDR and CDR2 is SFDVKD. Germline trimming cut 3 bases from V and 4 bases from J; bases unmatched to any gene: 5. The CDR3 totals 15 residues. Study results and limitations: Significant differences in CD8+ Simpson's diversity were not observed between patients and controls. Overlapping CD8+ CDR3 repertoires of patients and controls contained under 35 shared sequences.

In this sample, this clonotype turned up a few times. The antigen is undetermined. The chain employs TRBV24-1 and TRBJ2-5; TRBD1 agrees at 9 bases. Input material: sorted CD4+, CD8+, or CD8+CD57+ T cells (not recorded which) from PBMCs. The TCR sequence derives from a human donor with aplastic anemia. CDR3 sequence reads: CATSDGTGTLETQYF. For the CDR3, the DNA is TGTGCCACCAGTGATGGGACAGGGACTTTAGAGACCCAGTACTTC.